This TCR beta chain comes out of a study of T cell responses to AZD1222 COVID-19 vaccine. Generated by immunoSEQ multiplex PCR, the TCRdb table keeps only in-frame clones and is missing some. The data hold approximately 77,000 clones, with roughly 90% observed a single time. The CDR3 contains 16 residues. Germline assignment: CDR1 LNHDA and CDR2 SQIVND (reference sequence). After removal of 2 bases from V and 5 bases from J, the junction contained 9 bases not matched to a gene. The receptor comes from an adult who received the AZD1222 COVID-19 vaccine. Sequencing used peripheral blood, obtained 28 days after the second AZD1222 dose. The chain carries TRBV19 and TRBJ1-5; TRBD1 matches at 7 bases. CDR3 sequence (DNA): TGTGCCAGTAGTATATTAGGGGACAGATTTCATCAGCCCCAGCATTTT. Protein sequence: CASSILGDRFHQPQHF.